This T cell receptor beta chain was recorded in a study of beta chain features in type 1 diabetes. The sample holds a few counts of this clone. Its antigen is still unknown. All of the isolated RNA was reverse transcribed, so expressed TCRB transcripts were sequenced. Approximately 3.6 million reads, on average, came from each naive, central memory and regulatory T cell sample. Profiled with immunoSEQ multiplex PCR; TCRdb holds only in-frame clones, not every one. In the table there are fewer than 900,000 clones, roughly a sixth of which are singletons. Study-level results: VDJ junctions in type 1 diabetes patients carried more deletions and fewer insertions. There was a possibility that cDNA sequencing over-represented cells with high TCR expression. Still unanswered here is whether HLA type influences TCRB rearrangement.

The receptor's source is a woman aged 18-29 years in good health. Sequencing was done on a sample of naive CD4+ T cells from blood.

The CDR3: CASSARALGNQPQHF. For the CDR3, the DNA is TGTGCCAGCAGCGCCCGCGCGCTGGGGAATCAGCCCCAGCATTTT. This rearrangement joins TRBV7-2 to TRBJ1-5; no firm D call. CDR3 size: 15 residues. Germline V gene lookup returns CDR1 SGHTA and CDR2 FQGNSA. The ends were cut back, 5 bases at V and 4 bases at J, with 15 bases in the middle. Together with reference TRBV7-2 and TRBJ1-5, the CDR3 gives the full variable domain: GAGVSQSPSNKVTEKGKDVELRCDPISGHTALYWYRQSLGQGLEFLIYFQGNSAPDKSGLPSDRFSAERTGGSVSTLTIQRTQQEDSAVYLCASSARALGNQPQHFGDGTRLSIL.